This TCR beta chain stems from a study of blood T cell repertoires in COVID-19 (TCRdb year 2020). About the investigation overall: Samples from collaborators originated in the United States, Italy and Spain and spanned both the acute and convalescent phases of COVID-19. A freely available public database, intended as a resource for researchers studying the immune response to SARS-CoV-2, is where the repertoires were released. The material from the prospective study consisted of cDNA or gDNA derived from T cells, B-cell-depleted T cells, or PBMCs. Where available, HLA class I and class II types were taken from metadata supplied by the sample provider and were not determined by assay-based typing. Deeply sampled blood TCRbeta repertoires from subjects exposed to, actively infected with, or recovered from COVID-19 were included in the dataset. Samples came from the ongoing ImmuneRACE study (first 160 participants) plus 1,254 subjects from 6 global collaborators. Nearly every sample came with metadata listing a de-identified subject ID, COVID-19 status, age in years and sex.

The germline ends are 15 bases apart after V is trimmed by 1 base and J by 5 bases. Measured from the cysteine to the phenylalanine, the CDR3 is 15 residues long. Of the read, only the CDR3 DNA is kept; its 45 bases are in frame from base 1. Looking up the germline V gene yields CDR1 SGHRS and CDR2 YFSETQ. Comments on this clone: Its target antigen remains unknown. It has no much larger one-base neighbor in the sample; base qualities were not kept.

Study-level results and caveats: The quantity of clinical and demographic metadata differed by source and by participant and was supplied without curation.

TCRbeta CDR3 regions were amplified from genomic DNA by means of the immunoSEQ Assay, a bias-controlled multiplex PCR. As for how the authors treated the data: The number of nucleated cells in each sample was estimated from the amplification of reference gene primers within the assay. Sequence reads were collapsed and filtered to measure the absolute abundance of every unique TCRbeta CDR3 rearrangement. For each sample, productive Simpson clonality was calculated by taking the square root of Simpson's diversity index across productive rearrangements. TCRdb re-hosts the immuneACCESS table, in-frame sequences only. Its copies lack some clones; in the studies checked, an unresolved V gene accounts for under half of them, and the cause for the rest is not known. V and J calls and clone size follow that table, whereas D and trimming were derived from the DNA. This sample gives 150,000 or so clones in total; around 80% of them show up just once. Of the sample, more than 3.5% is held by the ten largest clones.

Each collaborating institution followed its own protocols to collect whole blood in K2EDTA tubes. Collaborator samples were shipped for TCRbeta analysis as frozen whole blood, isolated PBMCs, or DNA extracted from either sample type. This receptor was obtained from a woman aged 80 or over with active or convalescent COVID-19. Sequenced input: peripheral blood. Recombination linked TRBV5-1 to TRBJ1-1, with TRBD1 as a weak D call on 6 bases. The encoded CDR3 is CASSLPTQGETEAFF. The DNA reads TGCGCCAGCAGCTTGCCAACACAGGGAGAAACTGAAGCTTTCTTT.